A selection of T cell receptor beta chains follows, all from one sample in a study of blood T cell repertoires in COVID-19. Repertoires were generated with immunoSEQ multiplex PCR, while TCRdb's copy carries only in-frame clones and drops some. Among roughly 240,000 clones listed, roughly 85% were seen once. Sequencing was performed on PBMCs or T cells enriched from blood (not recorded which). Receptors were obtained from a woman aged 50 to 60 with acute COVID-19. CDR3s include the opening cysteine and the closing phenylalanine or tryptophan. D genes are given only for firm matches. Not all rows give a size; the values are once, few, many and, for expanded clones, a class.

j_call v_call clone_size d_call cdr3_aa cdr3_nt
TRBJ1-5 TRBV5-5 . . CASIPGLGQGSNQPQHF TGTGCCAGCATCCCGGGGTTGGGACAAGGAAGCAATCAGCCCCAGCATTTT
TRBJ1-2 TRBV5-4 . . CASTRDTLNYGYTF TGTGCCAGCACCCGGGACACACTTAACTATGGCTACACCTTC
TRBJ1-5 TRBV18 once TRBD1 CASSPTTGANQPQHF TGTGCCAGCTCACCCACGACAGGGGCCAATCAGCCCCAGCATTTT
TRBJ2-3 TRBV30 . TRBD2 CAWGSSGSTDTQYF TGTGCCTGGGGTTCTAGCGGTAGCACAGATACGCAGTATTTT
TRBJ2-1 TRBV2 . TRBD2 CASSASGGWNEQFF TGTGCCAGCAGTGCTAGCGGGGGTTGGAATGAGCAGTTCTTC
TRBJ2-6 TRBV7-9 . . CASSSAARAGANVLTF TGTGCCAGCAGCTCTGCGGCCCGCGCCGGGGCCAACGTCCTGACTTTC
TRBJ1-2 TRBV5-4 . TRBD1 CASSSQSDRAYGYTF TGTGCCAGCAGCTCCCAATCGGACAGGGCCTATGGCTACACCTTC
TRBJ1-1 TRBV5-4 few TRBD1 CASPGLDRAYTEAFF TGTGCCTCCCCGGGGCTGGACAGGGCGTACACTGAAGCTTTCTTT
TRBJ2-1 TRBV7-6 . TRBD2 CASSFLGGGIDEQFF TGTGCCAGCAGCTTCTTGGGGGGGGGTATCGATGAGCAGTTCTTC
TRBJ2-3 TRBV18 . TRBD2 CASSPREGSTDTQYF TGTGCCAGCTCACCAAGGGAGGGTAGCACAGATACGCAGTATTTT
TRBJ2-2 TRBV19 once TRBD2 CASSIFSGVTGELFF TGTGCCAGTAGTATATTTAGCGGGGTCACCGGGGAGCTGTTTTTT
TRBJ1-2 TRBV15 . TRBD1 CATSRSGTGGYTF TGTGCCACCAGCAGATCGGGGACAGGAGGCTACACCTTC
TRBJ2-1 TRBV18 . TRBD1 CASSPPGGFNEQFF TGTGCCAGCTCACCACCAGGGGGCTTCAATGAGCAGTTCTTC
TRBJ1-1 TRBV1 . . CTSSQVGNAGLNTEAFF TGCACCAGCAGCCAAGTCGGCAACGCGGGGTTGAACACTGAAGCTTTCTTT
TRBJ1-4 TRBV11-1 . . CASSPDAGEKLFF TGTGCCAGCAGCCCCGACGCAGGAGAAAAACTGTTTTTT
TRBJ1-2 TRBV30 . TRBD1 CAWTPQGAGGYTF TGTGCCTGGACTCCACAGGGGGCGGGTGGCTACACCTTC
TRBJ2-1 TRBV6-2/TRBV6-3 . . CASSYDPAGSYNEQFF TGTGCCAGCAGTTACGACCCTGCGGGTTCCTACAATGAGCAGTTCTTC
TRBJ1-2 TRBV7-2 . TRBD1 CASSSSGTGGVYGYTF TGTGCCAGCAGCTCGTCCGGGACAGGGGGTGTCTATGGCTACACCTTC
TRBJ1-2 TRBV12-3/TRBV12-4 once . CASMVRFGYGYTF TGTGCCAGCATGGTGCGGTTTGGCTATGGCTACACCTTC
TRBJ2-2 TRBV24-1 . . CATSENGQNTGELFF TGTGCCACCAGTGAAAACGGACAGAACACCGGGGAGCTGTTTTTT
TRBJ2-7 TRBV4-2 . TRBD1 CASSLGQGTYEQYF TGTGCCAGCAGCCTCGGACAGGGCACGTACGAGCAGTACTTC
TRBJ1-5 TRBV9 . . CASSATVNQPQHF TGTGCCAGCAGCGCGACAGTAAATCAGCCCCAGCATTTT
TRBJ1-2 TRBV30 . . CAWSVSRQANYGYTF TGTGCCTGGAGTGTCTCTCGACAAGCTAACTATGGCTACACCTTC
TRBJ1-2 TRBV5-1 . . CASSLIVSNYGYTF TGCGCCAGCAGCTTGATCGTTTCTAACTATGGCTACACCTTC
TRBJ2-6 TRBV27 . . CASSFGPGSGANVLTF TGTGCCAGCAGTTTCGGTCCGGGCTCTGGGGCCAACGTCCTGACTTTC
TRBJ2-3 TRBV6-5 . . CASSPLAASTDTQYF TGTGCCAGCTCCCCGCTAGCCGCTAGCACAGATACGCAGTATTTT
TRBJ2-7 TRBV3-1/TRBV3-2 . . CASSPQVGEAYEQYF TGTGCCAGCAGCCCCCAGGTAGGGGAAGCCTACGAGCAGTACTTC
TRBJ1-5 TRBV4-1 . TRBD1 CASSKRQGARDNQPQHF TGCGCCAGCAGCAAGCGACAGGGGGCCAGGGACAATCAGCCCCAGCATTTT
TRBJ2-2 TRBV6-2/TRBV6-3 once . CASSLRSANTGELFF TGTGCCAGCAGTCTACGTTCGGCGAACACCGGGGAGCTGTTTTTT
TRBJ1-6 TRBV6-5 . . CASTLREQGNSPLHF TGTGCCAGCACCCTCAGAGAACAGGGCAATTCACCCCTCCACTTT
TRBJ2-5 TRBV4-3 . TRBD1 CASSQGSGQRIGETQYF TGCGCCAGCAGCCAAGGCTCGGGACAGAGGATCGGAGAGACCCAGTACTTC
TRBJ2-5 TRBV27 . . CASSDQGRGWETQYF TGTGCCAGCAGTGACCAAGGCAGGGGTTGGGAGACCCAGTACTTC
TRBJ1-4 TRBV10-3 . . CAISESMGPRTNEKLFF TGTGCCATCAGTGAGTCGATGGGCCCCCGAACTAATGAAAAACTGTTTTTT
TRBJ1-1 TRBV18 . . CASSPLADQNTEAFF TGTGCCAGCTCACCCCTGGCAGATCAGAACACTGAAGCTTTCTTT
TRBJ2-2 TRBV5-1 . . CASSLEGMDTGELFF TGCGCCAGCAGCTTGGAGGGGATGGACACCGGGGAGCTGTTTTTT
TRBJ1-1 TRBV16 once . CASSQEFSVLEAFF TGTGCCAGCAGCCAAGAATTTTCGGTCTTGGAAGCTTTCTTT
TRBJ2-3 TRBV7-2 . TRBD2 CASSLGTSGADTQYF TGTGCCAGCAGCTTAGGGACTAGCGGTGCAGATACGCAGTATTTT
TRBJ2-5 TRBV24-1 few TRBD1 CATSDPTGGQETQYF TGTGCCACCAGTGATCCCACAGGGGGACAAGAGACCCAGTACTTC
TRBJ1-5 TRBV5-8 . . CASSSGGRGDQPQHF TGTGCCAGCAGCTCCGGGGGGCGCGGGGATCAGCCCCAGCATTTT
TRBJ1-1 TRBV10-3 . TRBD1 CAISEGTGSEAFF TGTGCCATCAGTGAAGGGACAGGGTCTGAAGCTTTCTTT
TRBJ1-2 TRBV5-1 . . CASSADEQGRNYGYTF TGCGCCAGCAGCGCCGACGAACAGGGTAGAAACTATGGCTACACCTTC
TRBJ1-2 TRBV7-9 . TRBD1 CASSRDRGHYGYTF TGTGCCAGCAGCAGAGACAGGGGGCACTATGGCTACACCTTC
TRBJ1-1 TRBV19 . . CASSAGRDTEAFF TGTGCCAGTAGTGCCGGCAGGGATACTGAAGCTTTCTTT